This TCR beta chain was recovered during a study of blood T cells in healthy people across ages. General study findings and limits: There was a strong correlation between TCR beta diversity and naive T cell percentage. Roughly linear age-related decline in beta diversity appeared, significant by age around 38.

The V gene's germline CDR1 is SGHRS and CDR2 YFSETQ. CDR3 length: 12 residues. Trimming left V 7 bases short and J 6 bases short, with 12 bases between. A sample-barcoded 5' primer and a J-beta primer mix were used in a second PCR of roughly 7 to 11 cycles. TCRdb re-called the 5' RACE reads through MiXCR, storing one row per CDR3 protein. Seen here are some 1.5 million distinct CDR3 sequences, around 40% observed once, and the top ten hold approximately 4.1%. As concerns this clonotype: Antigen: not known.

Healthy Caucasians from Russia aged roughly 6 to 90 served as donors. No fewer than 6 million PBMCs went into each sample. The receptor's source is a woman under 30 in good health. The sequenced material came from blood. V gene TRBV5-1 combines with J gene TRBJ2-3; no clear D gene. Here the CDR3 reads CASRNKIDTQYF. In DNA, the CDR3 is TGCGCCAGCCGGAACAAGATTGATACGCAGTATTTT.